This entry describes one T cell receptor (beta chain). This CDR3 has 15 amino acids. Deletions cut 2 bases from V and 4 bases from J, with 14 bases between. In germline, CDR1 is MGHRA, CDR2 YSYEKL. cDNA reverse transcribed from extracted RNA served as the sequencing template. Only in-frame clones appear in the TCRdb table, and some are missing; sequencing was by immunoSEQ multiplex PCR. The table includes roughly 170,000 clones, roughly three fifths detected once. These data are taken from a study of CD8+ T cells in alopecia areata. Specified treatment: oral pan-JAK inhibitor, 5-10 mg twice daily. PBMCs served as the source from which CD4+ and CD8+ T cells were sorted.

The sequencing used CD8+ T cells sorted from blood, collected at week 24, from a patient treated with tofacitinib. The chain links TRBV4-1 to TRBJ1-2; maybe TRBD1 (5 bases). The TCR was taken from a human donor with alopecia areata. For the CDR3, the DNA is TGCGCCAGCAGCCAAAATCTTGGAGGGGTCTATGGCTACACCTTC. This translates into CASSQNLGGVYGYTF.